This T cell receptor (beta chain) appears in the sequencing data of a study of T cell responses to AZD1222 COVID-19 vaccine. Study results and limitations: AZD1222 recipients seropositive at baseline numbered only six or seven. In all cases, repertoires were sampled only after the peak T cell response. Targeting of unmutated variant regions was reportedly seen in nearly half of spike-specific TCRs.

The analysis combined second doses at about 4 or about 12 weeks. This CDR3 region has 13 residues. V gave up 3 bases and J gave up 4 bases, with 7 bases separating them. The germline V gene encodes CDR1 LNHDA and CDR2 SQIVND (reference sequence). Of note for this clone: The antigen remains undetermined.

The data were produced by immunoSEQ multiplex PCR, yet TCRdb's version contains in-frame clones alone and is incomplete. Of 150,000 to 200,000 clones listed, 90% to 95% were seen once; the top ten hold 5.1%. The sequenced sample was peripheral blood, obtained 28 days after the second AZD1222 dose. The genes are TRBV19 and TRBJ1-5, with no clear D. The TCR originated in an adult who received the AZD1222 COVID-19 vaccine. CDR3 loop: CASSMGPNQPQHF. The CDR3 region has the DNA TGTGCCAGTAGTATGGGCCCGAATCAGCCCCAGCATTTT.